This T cell receptor beta chain was retrieved from a study of T cells in Graves' hyperthyroidism and ophthalmopathy. Study-wide results and caveats: Before onset, ophthalmopathy was predicted by the model a median roughly six months earlier.

The germline V gene has CDR1 SGHTA and CDR2 FQGTGA. V dropped 5 bases and J dropped 5; count of bases not matched to a gene: 15. There are 18 residues in the CDR3. Aged 18 to 65, the patients had hyperthyroidism that was newly diagnosed and had lasted under 2 months. Each diagnosis drew on symptoms, thyroxine, TRAb, thyroid ultrasound and orbital computed tomography findings. The PBMCs were sourced from fresh peripheral blood (about 10 ml). It was RNA transcripts that yielded the amplified TCR beta CDR3 regions. When the TCR CDR3 underwent first-round RT-PCR, the HTBI primer set was used. From the multiplex PCR reads, TCRdb called clonotypes with MiXCR, one entry per CDR3 protein. Of fewer than 900,000 distinct CDR3 sequences detected, 16% appear once; the ten largest clones hold under 8.5%. As regards this clonotype: The antigen is not known.

The receptor was derived from a man between 18 and 35 years old with Graves' hyperthyroidism. The gene calls are TRBV7-3 and TRBJ2-1; 10 nucleotides line up with TRBD2. The sequenced sample consisted of blood. In DNA form, the CDR3 reads TGTGCCAGCAGCCCCCTCCCATTAGCCCTAGCGGGAGACAATGAGCAGTTCTTC. Protein: CASSPLPLALAGDNEQFF.